The next 3 T cell receptor beta chains were all read from a single sample in a study of T cell responses to AZD1222 COVID-19 vaccine. TCRdb's copy holds only in-frame clones and misses some; the assay was immunoSEQ multiplex PCR. This sample carries more than 140,000 clones, approximately 88% of them seen once, and the ten largest clones take under 2.5%. The specimen comprised peripheral blood, sampled on day 0 of AZD1222 vaccination. All receptors derive from an adult in good health.

V and J are TRBV5-4 and TRBJ2-2; 9 nucleotides agree with TRBD1. There are 16 residues in the CDR3. V dropped 1 base and J dropped 4; count of bases not matched to a gene: 5. Germline lookup yields CDR1 SGHNT and CDR2 YYREEE (reference sequence). In DNA, the CDR3 is TGTGCCAGCAGCTTGAGGACAGGGGTCGGCACCGGGGAGCTGTTTTTT. Translating gives CASSLRTGVGTGELFF.

The chain combines TRBV5-1 with TRBJ2-7; TRBD2 matches 12 bases. The trim removed 1 base at V and 3 bases at J, leaving 11 bases unmatched. Germline CDR1 and CDR2: SGHRS and YFSETQ. CDR3 length: 18 amino acids. The CDR3 here is CASSLWGASTSGSYEQYF. CDR3 coding DNA: TGCGCCAGCAGCTTGTGGGGGGCGTCGACTAGCGGGAGCTACGAGCAGTACTTC.

The CDR3 region is CASSLGALTTEAFF. CDR3 nucleotide sequence: TGTGCCAGCAGCTTAGGAGCCCTAACCACTGAAGCTTTCTTT. The rearrangement uses TRBV7-8 and TRBJ1-1; D unclear. Trimming pared 1 base from V and 4 bases from J, leaving 10 bases between. Germline CDR1 is SGHVS and CDR2 is FQNEAQ. The CDR3 has 14 amino acids.